This TCR beta chain was sequenced in a study of cytomegalovirus exposure and HLA in healthy donors. For the study at large: Researchers previously reported finding some 110 million unique TCR beta sequences from around 200 million T cells. Study-wide results and limits: Most TCR sequences were rare, but some public TCRs occurred in many donors. In a later analysis, V- and J-gene trimming of beta chains associated with a DCLRE1C missense variant, replicated independently.

In the PCR, 60 Vbeta and 13 Jbeta primers were used. The table came from immunoSEQ multiplex PCR; TCRdb's copy has only in-frame clones and leaves some out. The sample carries approximately 90,000 clones, approximately 83% recorded once. Trimming shortened V by 3 bases and J by 8 bases, and 11 bases separated the two germline ends. Germline V gene sequence: CDR1 SGHRS, CDR2 YFSETQ. CDR3 length equals 12 residues. As regards this clone: The antigen is undetermined.

This rearrangement joins TRBV5-1 to TRBJ1-1, with D perhaps TRBD1 (6 bases). This sequence was found in a man aged 40-50 years in good health and CMV-seronegative. Sequencing was performed on PBMCs. CDR3 DNA: TGCGCCAGCAGCTCCGGGACACCCGAAGCTTTCTTT. Translating it yields CASSSGTPEAFF.